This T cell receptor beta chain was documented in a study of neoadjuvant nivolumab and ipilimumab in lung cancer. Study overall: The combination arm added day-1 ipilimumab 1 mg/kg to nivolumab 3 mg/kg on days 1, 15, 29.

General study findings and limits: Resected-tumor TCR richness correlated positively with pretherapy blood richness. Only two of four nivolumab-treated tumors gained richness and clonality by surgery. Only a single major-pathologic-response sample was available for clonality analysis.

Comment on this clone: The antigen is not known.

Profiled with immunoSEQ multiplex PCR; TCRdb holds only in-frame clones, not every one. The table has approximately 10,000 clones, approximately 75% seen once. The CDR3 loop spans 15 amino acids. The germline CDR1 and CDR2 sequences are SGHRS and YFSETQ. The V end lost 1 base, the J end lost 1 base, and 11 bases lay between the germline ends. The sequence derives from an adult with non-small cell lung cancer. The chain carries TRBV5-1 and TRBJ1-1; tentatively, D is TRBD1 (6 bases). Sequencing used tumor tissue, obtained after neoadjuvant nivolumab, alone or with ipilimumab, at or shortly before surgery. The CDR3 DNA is TGCGCCAGCAGCTTGAACAGGGACCCGAACACTGAAGCTTTCTTT. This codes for CASSLNRDPNTEAFF.